Here is one TCR beta chain with its context. Assay used: immunoSEQ multiplex PCR; TCRdb lists only in-frame clones, some missing. The sample carries about 130,000 clones, roughly 80% recorded once. After removal of 2 bases from V and 5 bases from J, the junction contained 9 bases not matched to a gene. Germline CDR1 is SEHNR and CDR2 is FQNEAQ (reference sequence). CDR3 length: 16 residues. Noted time point: pretreatment peripheral blood. This record belongs to a study of PD-L1 blockade in urothelial cancer. Study-wide context: Before enrollment, 0 to 3 chemotherapy regimens had been given to patients.

The chain has TRBV7-9 and TRBJ2-7, with 10 bases that match TRBD1. The sequences come from PBMCs, collected around atezolizumab (anti-PD-L1) treatment. The source is a man in his fifties or sixties with urothelial cancer. This CDR3 reads CASSLPRDRGSDEQYF. Written as DNA, the CDR3 is TGTGCCAGCAGCTTACCCCGGGACAGGGGTAGTGACGAGCAGTACTTC.